The 5 T cell receptor beta chains reported below all come from one sample, sequenced in a study of T cell repertoires in cytomegalovirus infection. No antigens are known for them. TCRdb re-called the reads through MiXCR, storing one row per CDR3 protein. The profile shows 400,000 to 600,000 distinct CDR3 sequences, roughly 43% of them singletons. Sequenced here: cultured PBMCs, sampled from culture after CMV antigen stimulation. The receptors stem from a human donor in good health (CMV status not recorded). Some clones in this sample may be carry-over from other donors' samples.

The genes are TRBV6-6 and TRBJ1-4; tentative D call: TRBD1 (5 bases). The germline V and J ends were trimmed by 2 bases and 8 bases, with 21 bases remaining between them. The CDR3 runs 17 residues. Germline V CDR1 and CDR2: MNHNY, SVGAGI (reference sequence). The CDR3 protein is CASSYTASTAAREKLFF. In DNA form, the CDR3 reads TGTGCCAGCAGTTACACCGCATCGACAGCCGCCAGGGAAAAACTGTTTTTT.

CDR3 sequence (DNA): TGTGCCAGCAGTGTTAGGGGACCACTCTACAATGAGCAGTTCTTC. Its translation is CASSVRGPLYNEQFF. The V gene is TRBV25-1, the J gene TRBJ2-1, with D possibly being TRBD1 or TRBD2 (5 bases each). Germline-derived CDR1 and CDR2 are MGHDK and SYGVNS. The CDR3 consists of 15 residues. Trimming cost V 4 bases and J 3 bases, with 13 bases left between them.

The chain joins TRBV4-3 to TRBJ2-3; D ambiguous. Trimming removed 0 bases from V and 0 bases from J, with 13 bases in between. The CDR3 runs 17 residues. Germline loops: CDR1 LGHNA, CDR2 YSLEER. The CDR3 loop reads CASSQDILTTSTDTQYF. The CDR3 region has the DNA TGCGCCAGCAGCCAAGACATCCTTACGACTAGCACAGATACGCAGTATTTT.

The chain combines TRBV12-3 or TRBV12-4 with TRBJ2-3; 12 bases match TRBD2. V lost 6 bases and J lost 0; bases outside the gene matches: 4. The CDR3 consists of 16 residues. CDR3 amino acids: CASRQGLAGSTDTQYF. The CDR3 region has the DNA TGTGCCAGCAGGCAAGGACTAGCGGGGAGCACAGATACGCAGTATTTT.

The chain recombines TRBV7-9 with TRBJ2-2; 9 positions match TRBD2. Trimming cost V 4 bases and J 6 bases; bases outside gene matches: 12. The CDR3 contains 17 residues. CDR1 SEHNR and CDR2 FQNEAQ come from the germline V gene (reference sequence). CDR3 in amino acids: CASSSIQPGLAPGELFF. CDR3 nucleotide sequence: TGTGCCAGCAGCTCGATCCAACCGGGACTAGCTCCCGGGGAGCTGTTTTTT.